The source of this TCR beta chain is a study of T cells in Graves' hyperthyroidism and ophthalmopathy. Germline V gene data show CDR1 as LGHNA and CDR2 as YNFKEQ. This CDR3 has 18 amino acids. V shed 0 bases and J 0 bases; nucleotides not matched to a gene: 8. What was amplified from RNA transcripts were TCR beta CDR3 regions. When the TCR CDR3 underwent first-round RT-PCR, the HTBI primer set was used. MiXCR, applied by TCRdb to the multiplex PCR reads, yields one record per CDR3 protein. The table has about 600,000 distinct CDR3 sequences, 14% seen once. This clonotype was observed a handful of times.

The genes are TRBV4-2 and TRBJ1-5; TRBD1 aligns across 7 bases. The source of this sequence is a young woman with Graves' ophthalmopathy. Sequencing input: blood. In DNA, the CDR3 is TGTGCCAGCAGCCAAGATCCCCTGTCAGGGGGTAGCAATCAGCCCCAGCATTTT. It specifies CASSQDPLSGGSNQPQHF.